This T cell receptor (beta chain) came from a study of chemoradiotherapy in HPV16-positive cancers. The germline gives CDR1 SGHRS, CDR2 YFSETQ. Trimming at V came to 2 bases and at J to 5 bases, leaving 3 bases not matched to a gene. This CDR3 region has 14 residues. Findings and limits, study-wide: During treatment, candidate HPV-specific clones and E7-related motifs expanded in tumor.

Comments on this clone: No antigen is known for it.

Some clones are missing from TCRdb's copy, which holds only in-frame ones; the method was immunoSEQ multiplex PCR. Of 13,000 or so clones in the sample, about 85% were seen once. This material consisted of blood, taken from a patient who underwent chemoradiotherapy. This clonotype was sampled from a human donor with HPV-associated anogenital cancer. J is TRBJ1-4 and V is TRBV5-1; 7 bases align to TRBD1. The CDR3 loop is CASSLGDSNEKLFF. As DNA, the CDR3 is TGCGCCAGCAGCTTAGGGGACAGCAATGAAAAACTGTTTTTT.